The 23 T cell receptor beta chains reported below all come from one sample, sequenced in a study of T cell repertoires in cytomegalovirus infection. TCRdb processed the reads anew with MiXCR; each CDR3 protein has one entry. The sample consists of about 490,000 distinct CDR3 sequences, 16% of them appearing once. What was sequenced was CD8+ T cells from PBMCs. These TCRs come from a human donor in good health (CMV status not recorded). Some clones in this sample may be carry-over from other donors' samples.

This clonotype was detected only a few times. The rearrangement links TRBV5-1 to TRBJ1-1; D gene unclear. With 2 bases removed from V and 2 bases from J, the gap between germline ends came to 10 bases. CDR3 size: 14 residues. Germline-derived CDR1 and CDR2 are SGHRS and YFSETQ. The CDR3 sequence: CASSLRSLNTEAFF. The CDR3 DNA sequence: TGCGCCAGCAGCTTAAGGTCCCTAAACACTGAAGCTTTCTTT.

In this sample, this clonotype turned up many times. The chain employs TRBV6-5 and TRBJ2-7; 8 bases align to TRBD1. Trimming removed 3 bases from V and 2 bases from J; junction bases left unmatched: 15. This CDR3 contains 18 residues. From germline, CDR1 is MNHEY and CDR2 SVGAGI. CDR3 bases: TGTGCCAGCAGTTATCTCCTTAGGGCGACAGGGGTACCCTACGAGCAGTACTTC. It codes for CASSYLLRATGVPYEQYF.

This clonotype has at least ten counts. This sequence joins TRBV12-3 or TRBV12-4 and TRBJ1-1, with D maybe TRBD1 (5 bases). Trimming removed 6 bases from V and 5 bases from J, with 10 bases in between. The CDR3 contains 12 residues. The CDR3 loop is CASSSGGTEAFF. In nucleotides, the CDR3 is TGTGCCAGCAGCTCCGGGGGAACTGAAGCTTTCTTT.

On this clonotype itself: With a much larger clone just one base away, this may be a read error. The CDR3 here is CASSINGHAYEQYF. The CDR3 coding sequence is TGTGCCAGTAGTATTAATGGGCACGCCTACGAGCAGTACTTC. The rearrangement uses TRBV19 and TRBJ2-7; D is ambiguous. Trimming removed 3 bases at V and 2 bases at J, with 11 bases between. CDR1 and CDR2 from the germline V gene are LNHDA and SQIVND (reference sequence). CDR3 length equals 14 residues.

The chain recombines TRBV13 with TRBJ1-2; weak D call: TRBD1 (5 bases). Trimming pared 3 bases from V and 0 bases from J, leaving 20 bases between. The CDR3 sequence is 18 residues long. Germline lookup yields CDR1 PRHDT and CDR2 FYEKMQ (reference sequence). CDR3 DNA: TGTGCCAGCAGCTTTGACCAACCCCGGACATCAACTAACTATGGCTACACCTTC. Translated: CASSFDQPRTSTNYGYTF.

V and J are TRBV4-1 and TRBJ2-4; 9 bases align to TRBD2. The germline CDR1 and CDR2 sequences are MGHRA and YSYEKL. The CDR3 is made up of 17 amino acids. Losses at the gene ends were 3 bases for V and 0 bases for J; bases not matched to a gene: 6. The CDR3 nucleotides read TGCGCCAGCAGCCACCTAAGCGGGGGGATAGCCAAAAACATTCAGTACTTC. Its translation is CASSHLSGGIAKNIQYF.

This clonotype was seen many times. The CDR3 region is CASRLAGDPNSYNEQFF. CDR3 in DNA: TGTGCCAGCAGACTAGCGGGGGACCCCAACTCCTACAATGAGCAGTTCTTC. This chain joins TRBV12-3 or TRBV12-4 and TRBJ2-1; 11 bases map to TRBD2. Unmatched junction bases numbered 7, after V lost 6 bases and J lost 0 bases. The CDR3 is 17 amino acids.

This chain connects TRBV2 to TRBJ1-2, with 7 bases lining up with TRBD1. J gave up 4 bases and V 3 bases, and 8 bases lay outside the gene matches. This CDR3 spans 15 amino acids. Germline CDR1 SNHLY, CDR2 FYNNEI. The CDR3 coding sequence is TGTGCCAGCAGTGACAGGGGGGAGCCAGTCTATGGCTACACCTTC. Amino acids: CASSDRGEPVYGYTF.

This clonotype came up once. This chain joins TRBV15 and TRBJ2-2; D not certain. Germline V CDR1 and CDR2: LNHNV, YYDKDF (reference sequence). CDR3 length: 14 residues. V was pared by 2 bases and J by 1 base, with 5 bases between. This chain's CDR3 is CATSRQKNTGELFF. CDR3 coding DNA: TGTGCCACCAGCAGACAGAAGAACACCGGGGAGCTGTTTTTT.

In its sample, this clonotype was seen a few times. The chain links TRBV7-3 to TRBJ1-1; D may be TRBD1 (5 bases). Germline V lookup: CDR1 SGHTA, CDR2 FQGTGA. CDR3 size: 18 residues. Trimming stripped 2 bases from V and 1 base from J, with 20 bases between. Here the CDR3 reads CASSLFPSLGTANTEAFF. The CDR3 DNA follows: TGTGCCAGCAGCTTATTTCCTTCCCTCGGGACGGCGAACACTGAAGCTTTCTTT.

This clonotype has more than one count but fewer than ten. The chain employs TRBV4-1 and TRBJ2-5; D unresolved. The CDR3 extends over 15 amino acids. The V gene lost 2 bases and the J gene lost 2 bases, with 12 bases spanning the gap. Germline V gene data show CDR1 as MGHRA and CDR2 as YSYEKL. CDR3 region: CASSQSVTQQETQYF. DNA of the CDR3: TGCGCCAGCAGCCAATCTGTAACACAACAAGAGACCCAGTACTTC.

The CDR3 sequence: CASPRGDEQYF. CDR3 coding DNA: TGTGCCAGCCCACGCGGGGACGAGCAGTACTTC. The chain carries TRBV2 and TRBJ2-7; a weak D match, TRBD2 (6 bases). V was pared by 8 bases and J by 5 bases, with 10 bases between. This CDR3 region has 11 residues. Per germline, CDR1 SNHLY and CDR2 FYNNEI.

This clonotype was counted a few times. This chain joins TRBV5-4 and TRBJ2-5, with 10 bases fitting TRBD2. The junction had 16 bases not matched to a gene; V was cut back by 7 bases and J by 4 bases. CDR3 length equals 17 residues. Germline V gene lookup returns CDR1 SGHNT and CDR2 YYREEE (reference sequence). Here the CDR3 reads CASGFWASGRALETQYF. CDR3 nucleotide sequence: TGTGCCAGCGGTTTTTGGGCCAGCGGGAGGGCCCTAGAGACCCAGTACTTC.

This clonotype occurred once. Just one base apart from a much larger clone, this may be a read error. CDR3 region: CASSQDGLAGTTGKLFF. In DNA form, the CDR3 reads TGTGCCAGCAGCCAAGACGGGCTAGCGGGGACCACCGGGAAGCTGTTTTTT. This rearrangement joins TRBV4-2 to TRBJ2-2, with 9 bases that match TRBD2. The CDR3 has 17 amino acids. Germline V gene lookup returns CDR1 LGHNA and CDR2 YNFKEQ.

The J gene is TRBJ2-3, the V gene TRBV7-3; the D gene could be TRBD1 or TRBD2 (7 bases each). Germline V gene sequence: CDR1 SGHTA, CDR2 FQGTGA. This CDR3 is built from 15 residues. The ends were cut back, 4 bases at V and 3 bases at J, with 14 bases in the middle. CDR3 loop: CASSSQGGPTDTQYF. The CDR3 nucleotides read TGTGCCAGCAGCTCCCAGGGGGGGCCAACAGATACGCAGTATTTT.

This clonotype has ten or more counts. The chain combines TRBV7-8 with TRBJ1-1, with 9 bases fitting TRBD1. This CDR3 has 17 residues. Germline CDR1 and CDR2: SGHVS and FQNEAQ. V was pared by 1 base and J by 6 bases, with 12 bases of the junction left unmatched. This chain's CDR3 is CASSLEPSGTGSPEAFF. DNA for the CDR3: TGTGCCAGCAGCTTAGAGCCGTCCGGGACAGGGTCCCCTGAAGCTTTCTTT. Full variable domain (rest looked up from reference TRBV7-8 and TRBJ1-1): GAGVSQSPRYKVAKRGQDVALRCDPISGHVSLFWYQQALGQGPEFLTYFQNEAQLDKSGLPSDRFFAERPEGSVSTLKIQRTQQEDSAVYLCASSLEPSGTGSPEAFFGQGTRLTVV.

This clonotype was seen ten or more times. The J gene is TRBJ1-1, the V gene TRBV10-3; TRBD1 might be the D (6 bases). The CDR3 is made up of 14 amino acids. V was trimmed by 7 bases and J by 1 base, leaving 13 bases between them. The V gene's germline CDR1 is ENHRY and CDR2 SYGVKD. For the CDR3, the DNA is TGTGCCATCATGCCCTCGGGACAGAACACTGAAGCTTTCTTT. It codes for CAIMPSGQNTEAFF.

This clonotype has just one count. The V and J genes are TRBV30 and TRBJ2-1; 9 nucleotides align to TRBD2. V was pared by 2 bases and J by 5 bases, with 1 base of the junction left unmatched. The CDR3 is 13 amino acids. CDR1 is GTSNPN and CDR2 is SVGIG in the germline V gene (reference sequence). The CDR3: CAWSSGRNNEQFF. The CDR3, as DNA: TGTGCCTGGAGTAGCGGGAGGAACAATGAGCAGTTCTTC.

This clonotype was seen a few times. The V call is TRBV29-1, the J call TRBJ2-2; D perhaps matches TRBD1 (6 bases). Germline V gene lookup returns CDR1 SQVTM and CDR2 ANQGSEA. Trimming pared 0 bases from V and 5 bases from J, leaving 7 bases between. The CDR3 extends over 13 amino acids. The CDR3 region has the DNA TGCAGCGTTGAAGATACAGGGACCGGGGAGCTGTTTTTT. It yields the protein CSVEDTGTGELFF.

In its sample, this clonotype was seen many times. Here the CDR3 reads CASRPGQGAWGQFF. The CDR3 nucleotides read TGTGCCAGTAGACCGGGACAGGGGGCGTGGGGGCAGTTCTTC. The chain recombines TRBV19 with TRBJ2-1, with 12 bases identical to TRBD1. Trimming took 6 bases from V and 12 from J; bases not matched to a gene: 9. In germline, CDR1 is LNHDA, CDR2 SQIVND (reference sequence). This CDR3 has 14 residues.

Ten or more counts support this clonotype. The V gene is TRBV12-3 or TRBV12-4, the J gene TRBJ1-1; D not certain. Trimming cost V 4 bases and J 4 bases, with 10 bases left between them. This CDR3 region has 13 residues. This CDR3 reads CASSSWERTEAFF. The CDR3 DNA is TGTGCCAGCAGTTCTTGGGAGCGCACTGAAGCTTTCTTT.

This clonotype was found many times. The V call is TRBV4-1, the J call TRBJ2-7, with D unclear. Germline-derived CDR1 and CDR2 are MGHRA and YSYEKL. CDR3 length: 15 amino acids. The V and J ends lost 0 bases and 3 bases respectively, with 12 bases between them. In nucleotides, the CDR3 is TGCGCCAGCAGCCAAGAGGAACGGCCGATCTACGAGCAGTACTTC. Its translation is CASSQEERPIYEQYF.

A note on this clonotype: Likely a read error: the CDR3 ends without its conserved phenylalanine or tryptophan. The chain joins TRBV2 to TRBJ2-1; 8 bases line up with TRBD2. V lost 7 bases, J lost 4 bases, and 6 bases stayed unmatched. CDR1 SNHLY and CDR2 FYNNEI come from the germline V gene. The CDR3 is 14 residues long. CDR3 protein: CASKDSGAYNEQFL. The CDR3 bases are TGTGCCAGCAAGGATAGCGGGGCATACAATGAGCAGTTCCTC.